One sample yielded the 25 T cell receptor beta chains listed below, sequenced in a study of blood T cell repertoires in COVID-19. This table comes from immunoSEQ multiplex PCR, and its TCRdb copy is limited to in-frame clones, with some not included. Of roughly 300,000 clones in the sample, 70% to 90% were seen once. Material: PBMCs or T cells enriched from blood (not recorded which). The receptors stem from a woman aged 25-40 years who had recovered from COVID-19.

The chain employs TRBV2 and TRBJ2-7, with unresolved D. Germline lookup yields CDR1 SNHLY and CDR2 FYNNEI. The V gene lost 6 bases and the J gene lost 2 bases, with 17 bases spanning the gap. The CDR3 is made up of 15 amino acids. Here the CDR3 DNA reads TGTGCCAGCAGAGCTACTTATCTAACTCCCTACGAGCAGTACTTC. It specifies CASRATYLTPYEQYF. Based on the CDR3 plus reference TRBV2 and TRBJ2-7, the full variable domain is EPEVTQTPSHQVTQMGQEVILRCVPISNHLYFYWYRQILGQKVEFLVSFYNNEISEKSEIFDDQFSVERPDGSNFTLKIRSTKLEDSAMYFCASRATYLTPYEQYFGPGTRLTVT.

J is TRBJ1-2 and V is TRBV27, with 9 positions matching TRBD1. CDR1 and CDR2 (germline): MNHEY, SMNVEV (reference sequence). V gave up 4 bases and J gave up 3 bases; unmatched junction bases: 6. CDR3 size: 15 residues. The CDR3 is CASSSDRDRDYGYTF. The CDR3 nucleotides read TGTGCCAGCAGTTCCGACCGGGACAGGGACTATGGCTACACCTTC.

This sequence joins TRBV7-9 and TRBJ1-1; D ambiguous. V was trimmed by 1 base and J by 0 bases, leaving 9 bases between them. Looked up from germline, CDR1 is SEHNR and CDR2 is FQNEAQ (reference sequence). The CDR3 length is 15 residues. Here the CDR3 DNA reads TGTGCCAGCAGCTTAGGAATGGAGATGAACACTGAAGCTTTCTTT. Its protein product is CASSLGMEMNTEAFF.

The CDR3 bases are TGTGCCAGCAGCCCGGGACAGGGAGTGGCCGGCGAAGCTTTCTTT. It translates to CASSPGQGVAGEAFF. The chain uses TRBV5-4 and TRBJ1-1; 9 nucleotides align to TRBD1. Germline trimming cut 4 bases from V and 8 bases from J; bases unmatched to any gene: 12. Germline V lookup: CDR1 SGHNT, CDR2 YYREEE (reference sequence). This CDR3 has 15 amino acids. Complete variable domain (other parts from reference TRBV5-4 and TRBJ1-1): ETGVTQSPTHLIKTRGQQVTLRCSSQSGHNTVSWYQQALGQGPQFIFQYYREEENGRGNFPPRFSGLQFPNYSSELNVNALELDDSALYLCASSPGQGVAGEAFFGQGTRLTVV.

This chain connects TRBV7-2 to TRBJ1-6, with 7 bases aligning to TRBD1. V dropped 2 bases and J dropped 8; count of bases not matched to a gene: 3. Germline CDR1 SGHTA, CDR2 FQGNSA. The CDR3 consists of 14 residues. CDR3 sequence reads: CASSLYRGDSPLHF. CDR3 sequence (DNA): TGTGCCAGCAGCTTATACAGGGGAGATTCACCCCTCCACTTT.

The chain joins TRBV19 to TRBJ1-2; D is perhaps TRBD1 (5 bases). This CDR3 contains 15 residues. Germline V CDR1 and CDR2: LNHDA, SQIVND (reference sequence). The germline V and J ends were trimmed by 6 bases and 7 bases, with 21 bases remaining between them. The chain's CDR3 is CASRAHTDRGPGYTF. The CDR3 DNA sequence: TGTGCCAGTAGAGCTCACACTGACAGAGGACCTGGCTACACCTTC.

The chain links TRBV5-5 to TRBJ1-6; perhaps TRBD1 as D (5 bases). V was shortened by 6 bases and J by 5 bases, with 18 bases between the two germline ends. The CDR3 has 16 amino acids. The germline CDR1 and CDR2 sequences are SGHKS and YYEKEE (reference sequence). The CDR3: CASKVGGALNNSPLHF. CDR3 nucleotide sequence: TGTGCCAGCAAAGTGGGTGGGGCACTGAATAATTCACCCCTCCACTTT. Full variable domain (rest looked up from reference TRBV5-5 and TRBJ1-6): DAGVTQSPTHLIKTRGQQVTLRCSPISGHKSVSWYQQVLGQGPQFIFQYYEKEERGRGNFPDRFSARQFPNYSSELNVNALLLGDSALYLCASKVGGALNNSPLHFGNGTRLTVT.

The chain has TRBV5-5 and TRBJ2-7; possibly TRBD1 for D (5 bases). Trimming left V 2 bases short and J 7 bases short, with 13 bases between. CDR3 length equals 13 residues. Germline V gene sequence: CDR1 SGHKS, CDR2 YYEKEE (reference sequence). CDR3 protein: CASSFYGAEEQYF. DNA for the CDR3: TGTGCCAGCAGCTTTTATGGGGCGGAGGAGCAGTACTTC.

The CDR3 nucleotides read TGTGCCAGCACCTGGGGGGGAGGACAGCCCCAGCATTTT. This encodes CASTWGGGQPQHF. The chain employs TRBV12-3 or TRBV12-4 and TRBJ1-5, with D possibly matching TRBD1 (5 bases). V lost 7 bases and J 7 bases, leaving 14 bases between the germline ends. This CDR3 contains 13 residues.

V and J are TRBV18 and TRBJ1-2, with D perhaps TRBD1 (5 bases). Between the trimmed V and J ends, which lost 6 bases and 4 bases, there was a span of 9 bases. This CDR3 is built from 12 residues. Germline CDR1 and CDR2: KGHSH and LQKENI. CDR3 sequence (DNA): TGTGCCAGCTCGGACAAAGGCTATGGCTACACCTTC. It encodes CASSDKGYGYTF.

The rearrangement links TRBV30 to TRBJ1-1; D might be TRBD1 (5 bases). The CDR3 runs to 14 residues. Germline values: CDR1 GTSNPN, CDR2 SVGIG (reference sequence). The germline V and J ends were trimmed by 0 bases and 6 bases, with 14 bases remaining between them. The DNA for the CDR3 is TGTGCCTGGAGTGTACACAGGTCGGGGGCTGAAGCTTTCTTT. It encodes CAWSVHRSGAEAFF.

The rearrangement joins TRBV2 to TRBJ1-4; D is possibly TRBD1 (6 bases). Trimming pared 4 bases from V and 4 bases from J, leaving 10 bases between. CDR3 size: 14 residues. Germline CDR1 SNHLY, CDR2 FYNNEI. CDR3 DNA: TGTGCCAGCAGTGCGGACAGTAGTAATGAAAAACTGTTTTTT. Its translation: CASSADSSNEKLFF. Using reference TRBV2 and TRBJ1-4 for the parts outside the CDR3, the full variable domain is EPEVTQTPSHQVTQMGQEVILRCVPISNHLYFYWYRQILGQKVEFLVSFYNNEISEKSEIFDDQFSVERPDGSNFTLKIRSTKLEDSAMYFCASSADSSNEKLFFGSGTQLSVL.

V is TRBV10-3 and J is TRBJ1-2, with TRBD1 as a possible D gene (6 bases). CDR3 length: 13 amino acids. Trimming pared 4 bases from V and 4 bases from J, leaving 10 bases between. The germline V gene encodes CDR1 ENHRY and CDR2 SYGVKD. This CDR3 reads CAISGDTSYGYTF. The CDR3 nucleotides read TGTGCCATCAGTGGGGACACCTCCTATGGCTACACCTTC.

This rearrangement joins TRBV30 to TRBJ2-1; 10 positions agree with TRBD1. There are 13 residues in the CDR3. V shed 4 bases and J 13 bases; nucleotides not matched to a gene: 10. Germline V gene data show CDR1 as GTSNPN and CDR2 as SVGIG (reference sequence). CDR3 DNA sequence: TGTGCCTGGAAGACAGGGGGCGCGGGGGGACAGTTCTTC. Translation gives CAWKTGGAGGQFF.

In this sample, this clone turned up once. This rearrangement joins TRBV25-1 to TRBJ1-1; tentative D call: TRBD1 (6 bases). The CDR3 runs to 14 residues. Germline V gene sequence: CDR1 MGHDK, CDR2 SYGVNS. The ends were cut back, 1 base at V and 1 base at J, with 7 bases in the middle. CDR3: CASSESTGNTEAFF. In DNA form, the CDR3 reads TGTGCCAGCAGTGAATCGACAGGGAACACTGAAGCTTTCTTT. Variable domain in full (rest from reference TRBV25-1 and TRBJ1-1): EADIYQTPRYLVIGTGKKITLECSQTMGHDKMYWYQQDPGMELHLIHYSYGVNSTEKGDLSSESTVSRIRTEHFPLTLESARPSHTSQYLCASSESTGNTEAFFGQGTRLTVV.

This sequence joins TRBV3-1 (or the pseudogene TRBV3-2) and TRBJ2-2, with D perhaps TRBD1 (6 bases). Germline V gene data show CDR1 as LGHDT and CDR2 as YNNKEL (reference sequence). This CDR3 spans 16 amino acids. V lost 2 bases and J 5 bases, leaving 15 bases between the germline ends. The CDR3 coding sequence is TGTGCCAGCAGCCAACTCAGACAGGCTTGGACCGGGGAGCTGTTTTTT. Its protein is CASSQLRQAWTGELFF.

The chain recombines TRBV11-2 with TRBJ2-4; TRBD1 is a possible D gene (6 bases). The CDR3 length is 14 residues. V gave up 5 bases and J gave up 9 bases, with 17 bases separating them. Germline V gives CDR1 SGHAT, CDR2 FQNNGV. In DNA, the CDR3 is TGTGCCAGCAGCCGCCCCGAGGTGGGGGCCATTCAGTACTTC. Protein: CASSRPEVGAIQYF.

The chain joins TRBV6-5 to TRBJ1-2; D uncertain. The V gene lost 7 bases and the J gene lost 3 bases, with 9 bases spanning the gap. This CDR3 is built from 12 residues. Germline V CDR1 and CDR2: MNHEY, SVGAGI. For the CDR3, the DNA is TGTGCCAGCACCCAAGCGGACTATGGCTACACCTTC. Translating it yields CASTQADYGYTF.

The CDR3 region has the DNA TGTGCCAGCAGCCCCGTGATAGCGGGGGGGACCCAGGTCGGGGAGCTGTTTTTT. Protein sequence: CASSPVIAGGTQVGELFF. This chain uses TRBV5-6 with TRBJ2-2; TRBD2 agrees at 11 bases. CDR1 SGHDT and CDR2 YYEEEE come from the germline V gene. The CDR3 has 18 amino acids. Trimming removed 4 bases from V and 7 bases from J; junction bases left unmatched: 15.

This chain uses TRBV7-8 with TRBJ1-6; D uncertain. V shed 2 bases and J shed 8 bases, with 19 bases lying between them. CDR1 and CDR2 from the germline V gene are SGHVS and FQNEAQ. The CDR3 runs 17 residues. As DNA, the CDR3 is TGTGCCAGCAGCTTAAGGTCCCGCGGCAGTGGATATTCACCCCTCCACTTT. Protein sequence: CASSLRSRGSGYSPLHF. Drawing the rest from reference TRBV7-8 and TRBJ1-6, the complete variable domain is GAGVSQSPRYKVAKRGQDVALRCDPISGHVSLFWYQQALGQGPEFLTYFQNEAQLDKSGLPSDRFFAERPEGSVSTLKIQRTQQEDSAVYLCASSLRSRGSGYSPLHFGNGTRLTVT.

The rearrangement joins TRBV3-1 (or the pseudogene TRBV3-2) to TRBJ2-2, with TRBD2 matching over 8 bases. The germline V gene encodes CDR1 LGHDT and CDR2 YNNKEL (reference sequence). There are 16 residues in the CDR3. J gave up 0 bases and V 3 bases, and 3 bases lay outside the gene matches. DNA of the CDR3: TGTGCCAGCAGCCAGGGGCGGGGGGCGAACACCGGGGAGCTGTTTTTT. Its protein is CASSQGRGANTGELFF.

The chain carries TRBV7-2 and TRBJ2-1; the match to TRBD1 covers 8 bases. The trim removed 4 bases at V and 9 bases at J, leaving 11 bases unmatched. Germline lookup yields CDR1 SGHTA and CDR2 FQGNSA. The CDR3 loop spans 15 amino acids. The CDR3, as DNA: TGTGCCAGCAGCTCAGGACAGGGCCTGTGGACTGAGCAGTTCTTC. Translation gives CASSSGQGLWTEQFF.

The J gene is TRBJ2-4, the V gene TRBV18; unclear D gene. Germline V gene lookup returns CDR1 KGHSH and CDR2 LQKENI. V lost 3 bases, J lost 1 base, and 10 bases lay in between. There are 15 residues in the CDR3. DNA for the CDR3: TGTGCCAGCTCACCCGCAGTGTTGGCCAAAAACATTCAGTACTTC. Its translation is CASSPAVLAKNIQYF.

This clone was counted a single time. The V and J genes are TRBV7-8 and TRBJ1-4; D might be TRBD1 (6 bases). The CDR3 covers 16 residues. Trimming shortened V by 5 bases and J by 0 bases, and 13 bases separated the two germline ends. Germline V gene data show CDR1 as SGHVS and CDR2 as FQNEAQ. The CDR3 coding sequence is TGTGCCAGCAGCCCTAGAGGGGGGGCAACTAATGAAAAACTGTTTTTT. This gives the protein CASSPRGGATNEKLFF.

V usage is TRBV4-1 and J usage is TRBJ1-3, with 7 bases identical to TRBD1. Germline V gene data show CDR1 as MGHRA and CDR2 as YSYEKL. The J segment lost 0 bases and the V segment lost 3 bases, leaving 8 bases of the junction unmatched. The CDR3 spans 17 residues. CDR3: CASSQLVAGGSGNTIYF. The CDR3 region has the DNA TGCGCCAGCAGCCAGCTAGTGGCAGGGGGCTCTGGAAACACCATATATTTT.